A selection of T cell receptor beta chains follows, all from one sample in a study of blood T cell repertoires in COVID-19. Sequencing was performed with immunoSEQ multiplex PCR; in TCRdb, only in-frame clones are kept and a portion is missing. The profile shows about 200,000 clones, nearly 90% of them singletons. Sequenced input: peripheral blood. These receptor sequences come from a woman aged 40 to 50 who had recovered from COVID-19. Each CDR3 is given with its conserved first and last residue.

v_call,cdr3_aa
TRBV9,CASSAGQGDNQPQHF
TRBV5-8,CASSAGQGKMSYEQYF
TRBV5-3,CARSPTGPGNTIYF
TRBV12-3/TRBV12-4,CASSFSVNTEAFF
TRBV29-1,CSVETGLENEQFF
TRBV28,CASSLLASSYNEQFF
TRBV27,CASFEVGKNIQYF
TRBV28,CASSLTLAGGPWDEQFF
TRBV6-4,CASSDAHWVRLAGGHSTDTQYF
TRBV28,CASSFQGAVTEAFF
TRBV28,CASNPTGTGKAGELFF
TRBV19,CASSWTSRKNIQYF
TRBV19,CASSTQGLSNQPQHF
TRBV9,CASSVQGGGTEAFF
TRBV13,CASSPRAGGNTEAFF
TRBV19,CASSLVQGSRDTQYF
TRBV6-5,CASSARADQPQHF
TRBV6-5,CASSYLGRDEQYF
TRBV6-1,CASSEGQGAWEAFF
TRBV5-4,CASSPPDRVETQYF
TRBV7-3,CASSWLDTDTQYF
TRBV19,CASILGTSGRVRTDTQYF
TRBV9,CASSVSGTGGTEAFF
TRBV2,CASSALIGGGNYGYTF
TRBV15,CATSRESGGGNQPQHF
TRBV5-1,CASSLATKLGDEAFF
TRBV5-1,CASSLVRGDDEKLFF
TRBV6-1,CASRESWDYLSAYEQYF
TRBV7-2,CASSRTRTHREETQYF
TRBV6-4,CASSDSWTGRYGYTF
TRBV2,CASSELGGPNTGELFF
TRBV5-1,CASSPGTPTDTQYF
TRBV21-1,CASSKERGTNEKLFF
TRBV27,CASRGGAGRGQFF
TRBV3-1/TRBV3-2,CASSHGQYNSPLHF
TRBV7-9,CAEEVRLAGFSSYNEQFF
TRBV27,CASSLPGTGGADTQYF
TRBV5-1,CASSLPSGGTGSYNEQFF
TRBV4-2,CASSWTSGSIGQYF
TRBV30,CALQGASGNTIYF
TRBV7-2,CASSLKAGGPYEQYF
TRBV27,CASSLRQGRGYGYTF
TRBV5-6,CASSPRSRGDTQYF
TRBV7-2,CASNEQGEQPQHF
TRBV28,CASTVQGFGGNSPLHF
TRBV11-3,CASSLVQGVITGELFF
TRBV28,CASSLYGTGSNQPQHF
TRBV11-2,CASSLGTGDGYTF
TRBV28,CASSPGQVPYEQYF
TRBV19,CASSILGLAGTTGTQYF